A selection of T cell receptor beta chains follows, all from one sample in a study of long-term antiretroviral therapy in people with HIV. The data were produced by immunoSEQ multiplex PCR, yet TCRdb's version contains in-frame clones alone and is incomplete. The sample yields 30,000 to 40,000 clones, 65% to 90% seen once. The source was unsorted PBMCs, collected 1.5 years after starting antiretroviral therapy. The receptors come from a man younger than 35 with HIV. Both conserved end residues are part of each CDR3. A D gene is named only where the DNA matches it firmly. Some rows have no size entry. The others give once, few or many, or a class for an expanded clone.

TRBJ2-1 | NA | NA | TRBV4-1 | CASSQSRSLVVRGQFF | TGCGCCAGCAGCCAATCTCGCTCACTAGTAGTGCGGGGGCAGTTCTTC
TRBJ1-2 | NA | NA | TRBV6-1 | CASSDLFLGSYGYTF | TGTGCCAGCAGTGATCTCTTTCTCGGGTCCTATGGCTACACCTTC
TRBJ2-6 | TRBD1 | NA | TRBV6-5 | CASSFTGGNVLTF | TGTGCCAGCAGTTTCACAGGGGGCAACGTCCTGACTTTC
TRBJ1-5 | NA | NA | TRBV28 | CASSLRRSGDQPQHF | TGTGCCAGCAGCCTCCGCAGGTCGGGGGATCAGCCCCAGCATTTT
TRBJ2-2 | TRBD2 | once | TRBV29-1 | CSVVPREGVLTTGELFF | TGCAGCGTTGTCCCGCGGGAGGGGGTTCTAACCACCGGGGAGCTGTTTTTT
TRBJ2-2 | NA | once | TRBV18 | CASSPPPPGELFF | TGTGCCAGCTCACCACCTCCACCCGGGGAGCTGTTTTTT
TRBJ2-3 | TRBD2 | NA | TRBV7-2 | CASSPPGLAVTDTQYF | TGTGCCAGCAGTCCTCCGGGACTAGCGGTCACAGATACGCAGTATTTT
TRBJ2-3 | NA | NA | TRBV5-4 | CASSDTGTDTQYF | TGTGCCAGCTCTGACACAGGTACAGATACGCAGTATTTT
TRBJ2-7 | NA | NA | TRBV28 | CASSFSAYEQYF | TGTGCCAGCAGTTTCTCTGCCTACGAGCAGTACTTC
TRBJ2-3 | TRBD2 | NA | TRBV5-1 | CASSSTAGGPVTDTQYF | TGCGCCAGCAGCTCCACAGCGGGAGGGCCGGTCACAGATACGCAGTATTTT
TRBJ2-7 | NA | few | TRBV28 | CASSLYDRSYEQYF | TGTGCCAGCAGTTTATACGACCGTTCCTACGAGCAGTACTTC
TRBJ2-7 | NA | once | TRBV27 | CASSLTGGPTYEQYF | TGTGCCAGCAGTTTAACAGGAGGGCCCACCTACGAGCAGTACTTC
TRBJ1-2 | NA | NA | TRBV5-6 | CASSLGAFRYGYTF | TGTGCCAGCAGCTTGGGGGCATTTCGGTATGGCTACACCTTC
TRBJ1-1 | NA | NA | TRBV28 | CASSPLREGTTEAFF | TGTGCCAGCAGTCCCCTCCGGGAAGGGACCACTGAAGCTTTCTTT
TRBJ2-7 | NA | few | TRBV5-1 | CASKEGLAVYEQYF | TGCGCCAGCAAGGAAGGGCTAGCTGTCTACGAGCAGTACTTC
TRBJ2-2 | NA | few | TRBV5-1 | CASSLDFSVGELFF | TGCGCCAGCAGCTTGGATTTTAGCGTCGGGGAGCTGTTTTTT
TRBJ2-2 | NA | NA | TRBV28 | CASSSDTGELFF | TGTGCCAGCAGCTCAGACACCGGGGAGCTGTTTTTT
TRBJ1-5 | NA | NA | TRBV11-2 | CASSLVGGQPQHF | TGTGCCAGCAGCTTAGTCGGCGGTCAGCCCCAGCATTTT
TRBJ2-5 | NA | NA | TRBV27 | CATAMGRQETQYF | TGTGCCACCGCTATGGGGCGACAAGAGACCCAGTACTTC
TRBJ1-2 | TRBD1 | NA | TRBV9 | CASSPYGQGGYGYTF | TGTGCCAGCAGCCCATATGGACAGGGAGGATATGGCTACACCTTC
TRBJ2-2 | TRBD2 | NA | TRBV7-9 | CASSPRTSSNTGELFF | TGTGCCAGCAGCCCGAGGACTAGCTCGAACACCGGGGAGCTGTTTTTT
TRBJ1-2 | NA | NA | TRBV18 | CASSPTAGYGYTF | TGTGCCAGCTCACCAACGGCAGGCTATGGCTACACCTTC
TRBJ2-1 | TRBD2 | NA | TRBV9 | CASSETSVDNEQFF | TGTGCCAGCAGCGAGACTAGCGTAGACAATGAGCAGTTCTTC
TRBJ2-7 | TRBD2 | NA | TRBV5-1 | CASSLGTSGRYEQYF | TGCGCCAGCAGCTTGGGGACTAGCGGGAGGTACGAGCAGTACTTC
TRBJ2-7 | NA | NA | TRBV2 | CASKEGVGAPYAEQYF | TGTGCCAGCAAGGAGGGGGTCGGAGCCCCTTACGCCGAGCAGTACTTC
TRBJ2-3 | NA | NA | TRBV10-3 | CAIRNPYLTPDTQYF | TGTGCCATCAGGAACCCGTACTTGACACCAGATACGCAGTATTTT
TRBJ1-3 | TRBD1 | NA | TRBV28 | CASSFGDRGPGAIYF | TGTGCCAGCAGTTTTGGGGACAGGGGCCCAGGGGCCATATATTTT
TRBJ2-2 | NA | once | TRBV4-2 | CASSPPGLVGTGELFF | TGTGCCAGCAGCCCCCCCGGGTTAGTGGGCACCGGGGAGCTGTTTTTT
TRBJ1-1 | NA | NA | TRBV10-2 | CASSEDPGRNTEAFF | TGCGCCAGCAGTGAGGATCCAGGGCGGAACACTGAAGCTTTCTTT
TRBJ2-2 | NA | NA | TRBV6-5 | CASSYGYTGELFF | TGTGCCAGCAGTTACGGATACACCGGGGAGCTGTTTTTT
TRBJ2-1 | NA | NA | TRBV18 | CASSYRGSGNEQFF | TGTGCCAGCTCTTACCGCGGGTCGGGGAATGAGCAGTTCTTC
TRBJ2-2 | NA | NA | TRBV27 | CASSVQFTGELFF | TGTGCCAGCAGTGTCCAGTTCACCGGGGAGCTGTTTTTT
TRBJ2-7 | NA | NA | TRBV7-9 | CASSLPGTTYEQYF | TGTGCCAGCAGCTTACCCGGGACAACCTACGAGCAGTACTTC
TRBJ2-7 | TRBD1 | NA | TRBV2 | CASKSGQLYEQYF | TGTGCCAGCAAGTCGGGACAGCTCTACGAGCAGTACTTC
TRBJ2-7 | NA | NA | TRBV5-1 | CASSPGQSYEQYF | TGCGCCAGCAGCCCTGGACAGTCCTACGAGCAGTACTTC
TRBJ1-2 | NA | few | TRBV6-1 | CASSERGEYRAARRGGYTF | TGTGCCAGCAGTGAAAGAGGGGAATACCGGGCCGCAAGACGAGGTGGCTACACCTTC
TRBJ2-7 | NA | NA | TRBV7-8 | CASSQRSYEQYF | TGTGCCAGCAGCCAACGAAGTTACGAGCAGTACTTC
TRBJ1-2 | NA | NA | TRBV5-6 | CASSLSGNTNYGYTF | TGTGCCAGCAGCTTGTCGGGCAATACTAACTATGGCTACACCTTC
TRBJ2-7 | TRBD1 | NA | TRBV5-5 | CASSYGTGPKEQYF | TGTGCCAGCAGCTACGGGACAGGGCCTAAGGAGCAGTACTTC
TRBJ2-3 | NA | NA | TRBV5-1 | CASSPSGSSTDTQYF | TGCGCCAGCAGCCCCTCAGGGTCGAGCACAGATACGCAGTATTTT
TRBJ1-4 | NA | NA | TRBV7-9 | CASSLDWEKLFF | TGTGCCAGCAGCTTAGATTGGGAAAAACTGTTTTTT
TRBJ2-7 | NA | few | TRBV29-1 | CSVVPGVNEQYF | TGCAGCGTTGTCCCGGGTGTCAACGAGCAGTACTTC